This T cell receptor (beta chain) is drawn from a study of regulatory T cells in long-lasting Graves disease. Comments on this clonotype: Its antigen remains unknown.

Researchers made TCR beta libraries by using iRepertoire HTBI primers and running Arm-PCR on CDR3 regions. Using its own MiXCR run on the multiplex PCR reads, TCRdb lists one record per CDR3 protein. The sample carries 400,000 to 500,000 distinct CDR3 sequences, about 20% recorded once. The germline V and J ends were trimmed by 4 bases and 4 bases, with 16 bases remaining between them. CDR1 is SQVTM and CDR2 is ANQGSEA in the germline V gene. The CDR3 has 14 residues. Time point meaning: persistent/refractory GD, antithyroid drugs over 5 years with positive TRAb. Construction of the TCR library relied on RNA isolated from PBMCs. The patients were enrolled through endocrinology in Xi'an, China. Regarding the study as a whole: The number of shared public clonotypes was higher in persistent patients (around 2,700) than new patients (more than 850). Analyses excluded thyroid tissue, covering peripheral blood alone. Under persistent disease, TRBV28, TRBJ1-2 and TRBJ2-5 were used preferentially.

The input for sequencing was peripheral blood mononuclear cells (PBMCs), taken when the disease was refractory, from a patient treated with antithyroid drugs. This clonotype was sampled from a female donor with Graves disease. The rearrangement uses TRBV29-1 and TRBJ1-2; maybe TRBD1 (5 bases). The CDR3 nucleotides read TGCAGCGTTGCCCCCGGCGACAGCTCCTATGGCTACACCTTC. This codes for CSVAPGDSSYGYTF.